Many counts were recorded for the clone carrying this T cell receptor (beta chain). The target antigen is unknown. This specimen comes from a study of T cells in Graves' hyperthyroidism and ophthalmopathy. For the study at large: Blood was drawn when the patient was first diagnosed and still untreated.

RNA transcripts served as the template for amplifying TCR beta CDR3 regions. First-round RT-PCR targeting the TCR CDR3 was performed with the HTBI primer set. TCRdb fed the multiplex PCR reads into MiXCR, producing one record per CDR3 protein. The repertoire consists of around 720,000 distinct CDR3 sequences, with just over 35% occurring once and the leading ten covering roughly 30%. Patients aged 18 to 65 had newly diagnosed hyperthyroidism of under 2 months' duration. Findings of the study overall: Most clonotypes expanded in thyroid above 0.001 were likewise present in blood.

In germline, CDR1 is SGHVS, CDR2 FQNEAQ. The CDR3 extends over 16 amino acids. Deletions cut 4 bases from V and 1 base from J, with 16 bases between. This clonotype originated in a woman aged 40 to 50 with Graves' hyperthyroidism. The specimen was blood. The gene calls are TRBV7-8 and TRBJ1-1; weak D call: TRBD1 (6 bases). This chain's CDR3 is CASSSRQAGSNTEAFF. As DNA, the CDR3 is TGTGCCAGCAGCTCAAGACAGGCCGGATCGAACACTGAAGCTTTCTTT.